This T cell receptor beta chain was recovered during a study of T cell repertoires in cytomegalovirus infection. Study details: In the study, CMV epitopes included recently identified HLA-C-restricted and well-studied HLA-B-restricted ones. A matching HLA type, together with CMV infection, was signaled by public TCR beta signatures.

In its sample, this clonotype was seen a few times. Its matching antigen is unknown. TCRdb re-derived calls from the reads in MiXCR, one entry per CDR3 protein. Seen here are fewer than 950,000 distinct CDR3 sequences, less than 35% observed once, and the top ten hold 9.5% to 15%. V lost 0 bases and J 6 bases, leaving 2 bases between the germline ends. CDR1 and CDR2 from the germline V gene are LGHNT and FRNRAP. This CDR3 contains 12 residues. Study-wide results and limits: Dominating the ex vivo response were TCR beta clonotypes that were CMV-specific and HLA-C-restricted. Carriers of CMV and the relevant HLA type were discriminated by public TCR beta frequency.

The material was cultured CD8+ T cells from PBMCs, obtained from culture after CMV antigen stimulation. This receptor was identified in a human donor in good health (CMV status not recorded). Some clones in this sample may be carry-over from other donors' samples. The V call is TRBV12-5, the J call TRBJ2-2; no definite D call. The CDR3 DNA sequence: TGTGCTAGTGGTTTGGTATCCGGGGAGCTGTTTTTT. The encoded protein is CASGLVSGELFF.